This T cell receptor (beta chain) came from a study of T-cell reconstitution after alpha-beta-depleted transplantation in children (dated by TCRdb to the mid-2010s). For the wider study: Using TCR repertoire profiling, the study followed T-cell immune reconstitution in a quantitative way in children after TCRalphabeta/CD19-depleted allogeneic hematopoietic cell transplantation.

CDR1 and CDR2 (SGHRS, YFSETQ) derive from the germline V gene. The CDR3 starts with the cysteine, ends with the phenylalanine, and has 13 residues. The read is trimmed to its CDR3 DNA, 39 bases read in frame from base 1. The V end loses 2 bases and the J end loses 3 bases, and a stretch of 9 bases separates them. Libraries were prepared through PCR. The data were produced on an Illumina HiSeq 2500. TCR libraries were prepared with molecular barcoding, using unique molecular identifiers to normalize TCRbeta repertoire quantification. TCRdb handled the public reads itself, with Q25 trimming in fastp and clone calling in MiXCR, and kept productive beta chains. Rows with a matching CDR3 protein are joined into one entry that keeps the most common DNA and genes. The sample table holds 100,000 or so distinct CDR3 sequences, of which 10% to 15% were seen once. Of the sample, more than 11% is held by the ten largest clones.

This clonotype was seen many times. Its antigen remains unidentified. No much larger clone is present one base from it, and per-base qualities are unavailable. The chain was built from TRBV5-1 and TRBJ2-7; D gene: possibly TRBD1, on 6 matching bases. The TCR was taken from a human donor who donated a stem cell graft to a child with inherited bone marrow failure. Source: PBMCs from the stem cell graft donor, taken from the stem cell graft. The DNA reads TGCGCCAGCAGCTTAAGACAGGACTACGAGCAGTACTTC. This gives the protein CASSLRQDYEQYF.